Reported below is one TCR beta chain. Its antigen is unknown. V lost 1 base and J lost 1; bases outside the gene matches: 1. The CDR3 totals 15 residues. Germline values: CDR1 LGHNT, CDR2 FRNRAP. This entry comes from a study of Ad26.COV2.S vaccination and SARS-CoV-2 variants. Study-level background: Once, or twice with 56 days between doses, Ad26.COV2.S was given intramuscularly. Study-level findings and limits: Those who received vaccine or placebo ended up with similar non-spike TCR breadth.

TCRdb's table, derived via immunoSEQ multiplex PCR, lists solely in-frame clones and lacks some. The repertoire consists of some 400,000 clones, with 89% occurring once and the leading ten covering 1.5% to 2%. Treatment specified: around 19 received Ad26.COV2.S at low or high dose, single or two shots; about 5 received placebo; per-sample allocation not given. Day 63 after the first vaccine or placebo injection was the time point for sampling. Built on an Ad26 vector, the vaccine expressed Wuhan-strain SARS-CoV-2 spike. This receptor was taken from a person between 18 and 60 years old who received the Ad26.COV2.S COVID-19 vaccine or a placebo. The V gene is TRBV12-5, the J gene TRBJ1-2; TRBD1 agrees at 9 bases. The sample here was peripheral blood, taken in a trial of Ad26.COV2.S vaccine versus placebo. CDR3 loop: CASGLGGQGNYGYTF. CDR3 coding DNA: TGTGCTAGTGGTTTGGGGGGACAGGGTAACTATGGCTACACCTTC.